The rows below give T cell receptor beta chains drawn from one sample of a study of blood T cell repertoires in COVID-19. TCRdb keeps only in-frame clones here, not all; method: immunoSEQ multiplex PCR. The repertoire holds more than 400,000 clones, with 80% to 90% as singletons. Specimen: peripheral blood. The receptors derive from a human donor in a cohort sampled during active COVID-19. Each CDR3 is given with its conserved first and last residue. D genes are given only for firm matches. For some rows the clone size is stated as once, few or many, or as a class when expanded; others skip it.

j_call,clone_size,v_call,d_call,cdr3_nt,cdr3_aa
TRBJ1-6,.,TRBV7-9,TRBD1,TGTGCCAGCAGACGGACAGGAGATAATTCACCCCTCCACTTT,CASRRTGDNSPLHF
TRBJ2-5,.,TRBV11-2,.,TGTGCCAGCAGATCCTTAGATCTTTCTTGGGAGACCCAGTACTTC,CASRSLDLSWETQYF
TRBJ2-3,.,TRBV4-1,.,TGCGCCAGCAGCCAAGCGGCCGGAGGTGGCACAGATACGCAGTATTTT,CASSQAAGGGTDTQYF
TRBJ1-5,.,TRBV19,.,TGTGCCAGTAGTACTTTGTACAATAGCAATCAGCCCCAGCATTTT,CASSTLYNSNQPQHF
TRBJ1-2,.,TRBV29-1,.,TGCAGCGTTCGGGGGGCGGGTGGCTACACCTTC,CSVRGAGGYTF
TRBJ2-1,.,TRBV5-4,TRBD2,TGTGCCAGCAGCTCCGGGACTATCTACAATGAGCAGTTCTTC,CASSSGTIYNEQFF
TRBJ2-3,.,TRBV27,TRBD1,TGTGCCAGCCGCCGGGACAGTTACACAGATACGCAGTATTTT,CASRRDSYTDTQYF
TRBJ1-1,.,TRBV6-5,.,TGTGCCAGCAGTTACCGCGGGCGCCCGAACACTGAAGCTTTCTTT,CASSYRGRPNTEAFF
TRBJ2-7,.,TRBV5-5,TRBD1,TGTGCCAGCAGCCCCCCCCCGGACAGGGGTGACGAGCAGTACTTC,CASSPPPDRGDEQYF
TRBJ1-3,.,TRBV3-1/TRBV3-2,.,TGTGCCAGCAGCCAAGGATCCGCTAGCTCTGGAAACACCATATATTTT,CASSQGSASSGNTIYF
TRBJ2-1,.,TRBV5-1,TRBD2,TGCGCCAGCAGTTGGGAGCGGGAAGGTGAGCAGTTCTTC,CASSWEREGEQFF
TRBJ1-1,once,TRBV5-1,.,TGCGCCAGCAGCTTGGCGCAGGGGTCGACTGAAGCTTTCTTT,CASSLAQGSTEAFF
TRBJ1-4,.,TRBV30,.,TGTGCCTGGAGTTACACAGGGCGGGATGAAAAACTGTTTTTT,CAWSYTGRDEKLFF
TRBJ1-2,.,TRBV6-2/TRBV6-3,TRBD1,TGTGCCAGCAGTTCGAGTGGTCGACAGGGAGTACATGGCTACACCTTC,CASSSSGRQGVHGYTF
TRBJ1-3,.,TRBV5-4,.,TGTGCCAGCAGCTTGGGCAGGGGAGGAAACACCATATATTTT,CASSLGRGGNTIYF
TRBJ1-5,.,TRBV5-1,.,TGCGCCAGCAGCTTAACCGGGACACCGAATCAGCCCCAGCATTTT,CASSLTGTPNQPQHF
TRBJ1-1,.,TRBV6-1,.,TGTGCCAGCAGTGAAGCAAAGGGGTTCGACACTGAAGCTTTCTTT,CASSEAKGFDTEAFF
TRBJ1-1,few,TRBV6-5,.,TGTGCCAGCAGTTACTCGGGGCGCACTGAAGCTTTCTTT,CASSYSGRTEAFF
TRBJ1-6,.,TRBV5-1,.,TGCGCCAGCAGCGTAACCGGGACACTTAATTCACCCCTCCACTTT,CASSVTGTLNSPLHF
TRBJ2-7,.,TRBV6-2/TRBV6-3,TRBD2,TGTGCCAGCAGTTACTCGAGGTCTAGCGGGGCGAGCTCCTACGAGCAGTACTTC,CASSYSRSSGASSYEQYF
TRBJ2-7,once,TRBV11-2,.,TGTGCCAGCAGCTTCTCGGGAGGGCCAGGGGGCGAGCAGTACTTC,CASSFSGGPGGEQYF
TRBJ2-4,once,TRBV3-1/TRBV3-2,.,TGTGCCAGCAGCGCCGGACAGAAAAACATTCAGTACTTC,CASSAGQKNIQYF
TRBJ2-5,.,TRBV30,TRBD1,TGTGCCTGGAGTACGGAACAGGGGTCAGAGACCCAGTACTTC,CAWSTEQGSETQYF
TRBJ2-5,.,TRBV23-1,TRBD1,TGCGCCAGCACCTATCGGACAGGGGAAGAGACCCAGTACTTC,CASTYRTGEETQYF
TRBJ2-3,few,TRBV7-9,TRBD2,TGTGCCAGCGGACTAGCGGGAGTTAGAGATACGCAGTATTTT,CASGLAGVRDTQYF
TRBJ2-5,.,TRBV9,TRBD2,TGTGCCAGCAGTCGGTTAAGCGGGAGTGGAGAGACCCAGTACTTC,CASSRLSGSGETQYF
TRBJ1-1,.,TRBV9,TRBD1,TGTGCCAGCAGCGGATCGACAGGGGGCCGGGCTTTCTTT,CASSGSTGGRAFF